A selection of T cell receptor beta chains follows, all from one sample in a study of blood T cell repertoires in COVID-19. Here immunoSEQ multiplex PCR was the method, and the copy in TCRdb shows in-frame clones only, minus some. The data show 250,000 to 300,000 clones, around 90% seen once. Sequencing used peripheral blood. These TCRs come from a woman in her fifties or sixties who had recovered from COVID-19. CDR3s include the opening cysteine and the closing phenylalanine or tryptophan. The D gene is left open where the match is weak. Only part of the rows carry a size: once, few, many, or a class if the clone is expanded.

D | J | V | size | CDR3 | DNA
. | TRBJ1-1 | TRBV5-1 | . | CASSFGTTTEAFF | TGCGCCAGCAGCTTTGGGACTACCACTGAAGCTTTCTTT
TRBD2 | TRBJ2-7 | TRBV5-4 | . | CASSGSGGAPYEQYF | TGTGCCAGCAGCGGGTCGGGGGGAGCTCCCTACGAGCAGTACTTC
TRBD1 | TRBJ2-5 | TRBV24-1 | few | CATTPGTGKETQYF | TGTGCCACCACACCCGGGACAGGCAAAGAGACCCAGTACTTC
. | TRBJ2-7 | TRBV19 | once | CASSTGTHADEQYF | TGTGCCAGTAGTACTGGGACACATGCCGACGAGCAGTACTTC
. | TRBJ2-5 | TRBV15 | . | CATSSPLRETQYF | TGTGCCACCAGCAGTCCTTTGCGGGAGACCCAGTACTTC
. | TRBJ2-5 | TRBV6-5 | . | CASSYQGVETQYF | TGTGCCAGCAGTTACCAAGGAGTAGAGACCCAGTACTTC
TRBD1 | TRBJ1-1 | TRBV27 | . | CASSPRGRYDGAFF | TGTGCCAGCAGTCCGAGGGGGCGCTATGACGGAGCTTTCTTT
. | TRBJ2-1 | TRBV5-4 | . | CASSFGRGSYNEQFF | TGTGCCAGCAGCTTCGGAAGAGGGAGCTACAATGAGCAGTTCTTC
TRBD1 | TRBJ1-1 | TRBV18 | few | CASSPGQGNIAFF | TGTGCCAGCTCACCAGGACAGGGTAACATAGCTTTCTTT
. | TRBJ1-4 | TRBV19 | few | CASSIRGQEKLFF | TGTGCCAGTAGTATCCGCGGACAGGAAAAACTGTTTTTT
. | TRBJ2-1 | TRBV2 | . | CASTYRRQAYNEQFF | TGTGCCAGCACTTACAGACGCCAGGCCTACAATGAGCAGTTCTTC
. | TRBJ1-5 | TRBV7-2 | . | CASSSPRGSGNQPQHF | TGTGCCAGCAGCTCACCTAGGGGATCGGGCAATCAGCCCCAGCATTTT
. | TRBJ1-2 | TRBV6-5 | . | CASSSLAGARDGYTF | TGTGCCAGCAGTTCCCTTGCGGGGGCGCGAGATGGCTACACCTTC
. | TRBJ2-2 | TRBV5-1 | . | CASSSGLQNTGELFF | TGCGCCAGCAGCTCGGGACTCCAGAACACCGGGGAGCTGTTTTTT
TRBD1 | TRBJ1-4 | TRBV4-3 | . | CASSQAGGINEKLFF | TGCGCCAGCAGCCAAGCAGGGGGGATCAATGAAAAACTGTTTTTT
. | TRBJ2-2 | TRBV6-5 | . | CASSYSSGGELFF | TGTGCCAGCAGTTACTCCAGCGGGGGGGAGCTGTTTTTT
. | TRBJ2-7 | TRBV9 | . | CASSVGGSPYEQYF | TGTGCCAGCAGCGTCGGGGGTTCCCCTTACGAGCAGTACTTC
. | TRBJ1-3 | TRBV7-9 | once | CASSLVIGMGNTIYF | TGTGCCAGCAGCTTAGTAATCGGTATGGGAAACACCATATATTTT
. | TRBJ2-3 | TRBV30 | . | CAWGTGTDTQYF | TGTGCCTGGGGGACTGGCACAGATACGCAGTATTTT
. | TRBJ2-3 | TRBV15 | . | CATSRAGLITDTQYF | TGTGCCACCAGCAGAGCAGGGCTAATCACAGATACGCAGTATTTT
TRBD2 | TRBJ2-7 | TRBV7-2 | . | CASSPGGVERELLFYEQYF | TGTGCCAGCAGCCCTGGGGGGGTTGAACGGGAGCTCCTTTTCTACGAGCAGTACTTC
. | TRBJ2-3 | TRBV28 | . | CASSLSRGADTQYF | TGTGCCAGCAGTTTAAGCAGGGGAGCAGATACGCAGTATTTT
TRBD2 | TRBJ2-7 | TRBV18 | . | CASSRDYYEQYF | TGTGCCAGCTCTCGGGACTACTACGAGCAGTACTTC
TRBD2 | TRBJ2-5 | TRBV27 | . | CASSFGGQETQYF | TGTGCCAGCAGTTTCGGGGGGCAAGAGACCCAGTACTTC
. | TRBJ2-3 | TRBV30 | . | CAWRTGVWQYF | TGTGCCTGGAGAACGGGAGTTTGGCAGTATTTT
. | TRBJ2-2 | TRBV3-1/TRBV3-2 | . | CASSHSGAGELFF | TGTGCCAGCAGCCACTCCGGGGCCGGGGAGCTGTTTTTT
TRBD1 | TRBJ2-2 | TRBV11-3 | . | CASSLGGQTNTGELFF | TGTGCCAGCAGCTTAGGGGGACAGACGAACACCGGGGAGCTGTTTTTT
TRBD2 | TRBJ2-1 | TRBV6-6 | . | CASSYSSGIGQFF | TGTGCCAGCAGTTACTCTAGCGGGATCGGGCAGTTCTTC
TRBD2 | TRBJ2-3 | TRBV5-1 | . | CASSWPTSGGHRSTDTQYF | TGCGCCAGCAGCTGGCCCACTAGCGGGGGGCACCGAAGCACAGATACGCAGTATTTT
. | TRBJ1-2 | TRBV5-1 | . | CASRMAGADGYTF | TGCGCCAGCAGGATGGCAGGGGCTGATGGCTACACCTTC
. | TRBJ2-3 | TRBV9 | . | CASSVLGGQGHSQYF | TGTGCCAGCAGCGTCTTGGGCGGCCAGGGACACAGTCAGTATTTT
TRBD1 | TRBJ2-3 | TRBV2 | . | CASSGQGTDTQYF | TGTGCCAGCTCGGGACAGGGAACAGATACGCAGTATTTT
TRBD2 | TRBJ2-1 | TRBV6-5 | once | CASSYGGVASYNEQFF | TGTGCCAGCAGTTACGGGGGGGTCGCCTCCTACAATGAGCAGTTCTTC
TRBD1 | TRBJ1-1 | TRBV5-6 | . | CASSSGTGMFTEAFF | TGTGCCAGCAGCTCCGGGACAGGAATGTTCACTGAAGCTTTCTTT
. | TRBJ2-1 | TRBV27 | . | CASSLWLAPYNEQFF | TGTGCCAGCAGTTTATGGCTAGCGCCCTACAATGAGCAGTTCTTC
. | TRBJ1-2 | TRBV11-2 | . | CASSPGTLRRYGYTF | TGTGCCAGCAGCCCGGGGACTCTCCGGAGGTATGGCTACACCTTC
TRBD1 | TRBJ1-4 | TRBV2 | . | CASSGQGATEKLFF | TGTGCCAGCAGTGGACAGGGGGCTACCGAAAAACTGTTTTTT
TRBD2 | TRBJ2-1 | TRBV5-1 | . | CASSSGLAGGYNEQFF | TGCGCCAGCAGCAGTGGACTAGCGGGAGGGTACAATGAGCAGTTCTTC